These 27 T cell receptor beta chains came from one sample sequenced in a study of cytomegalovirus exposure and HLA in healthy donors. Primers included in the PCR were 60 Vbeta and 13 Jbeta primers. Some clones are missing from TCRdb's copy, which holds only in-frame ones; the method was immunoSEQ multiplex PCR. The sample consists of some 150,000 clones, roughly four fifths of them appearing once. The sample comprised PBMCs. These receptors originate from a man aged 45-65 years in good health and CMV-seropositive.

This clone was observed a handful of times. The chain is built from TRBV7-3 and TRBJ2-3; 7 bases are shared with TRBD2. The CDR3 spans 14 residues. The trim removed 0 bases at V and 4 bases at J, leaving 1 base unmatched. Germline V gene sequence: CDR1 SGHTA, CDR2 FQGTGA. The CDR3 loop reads CASSLTSGSDTQYF. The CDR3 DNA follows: TGTGCCAGCAGCTTAACTAGCGGGTCAGATACGCAGTATTTT. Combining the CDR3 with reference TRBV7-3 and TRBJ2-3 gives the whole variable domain GAGVSQTPSNKVTEKGKYVELRCDPISGHTALYWYRQSLGQGPEFLIYFQGTGAADDSGLPNDRFFAVRPEGSVSTLKIQRTERGDSAVYLCASSLTSGSDTQYFGPGTRLTVL.

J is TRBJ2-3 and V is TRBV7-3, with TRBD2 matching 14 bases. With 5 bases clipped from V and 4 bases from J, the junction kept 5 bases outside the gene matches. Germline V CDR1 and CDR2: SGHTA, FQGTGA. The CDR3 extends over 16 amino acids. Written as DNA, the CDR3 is TGTGCCAGCAGCGAAATGGGACTAGCGGGAGCAGATACGCAGTATTTT. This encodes CASSEMGLAGADTQYF.

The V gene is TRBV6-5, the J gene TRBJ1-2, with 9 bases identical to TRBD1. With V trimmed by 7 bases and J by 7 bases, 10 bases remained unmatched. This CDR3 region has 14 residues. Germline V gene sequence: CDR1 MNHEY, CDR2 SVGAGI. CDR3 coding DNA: TGTGCCAGCACCTACCGCACAGGGGGCACTGGCTACACCTTC. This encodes CASTYRTGGTGYTF.

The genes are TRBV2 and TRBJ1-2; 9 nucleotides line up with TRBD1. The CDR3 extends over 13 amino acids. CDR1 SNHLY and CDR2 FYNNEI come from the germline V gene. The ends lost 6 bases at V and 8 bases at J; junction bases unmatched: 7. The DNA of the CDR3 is TGTGCCAGCAGAAGCACAGGGGGCTTGGGCTACACCTTC. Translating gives CASRSTGGLGYTF.

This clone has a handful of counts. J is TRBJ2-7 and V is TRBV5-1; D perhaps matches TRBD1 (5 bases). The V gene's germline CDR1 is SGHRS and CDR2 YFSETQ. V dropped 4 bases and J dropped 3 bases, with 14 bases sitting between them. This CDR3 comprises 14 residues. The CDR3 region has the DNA TGCGCCAGCAGCCTTACACAGGATTTCTACGAGCAGTACTTC. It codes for CASSLTQDFYEQYF.

CDR3 coding DNA: TGTGCCTGGAAAGGCGATGGGGGGAATCAGCCCCAGCATTTT. Translating gives CAWKGDGGNQPQHF. This chain links TRBV30 with TRBJ1-5; a weak D match, TRBD1 (5 bases). V lost 4 bases, J lost 4 bases, and 14 bases lay in between. The CDR3 length is 14 residues. Germline V gene sequence: CDR1 GTSNPN, CDR2 SVGIG (reference sequence).

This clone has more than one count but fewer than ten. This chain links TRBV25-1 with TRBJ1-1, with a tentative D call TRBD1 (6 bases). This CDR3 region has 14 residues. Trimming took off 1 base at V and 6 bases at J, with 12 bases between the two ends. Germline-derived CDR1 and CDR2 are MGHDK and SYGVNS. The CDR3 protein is CASSELNPGAEAFF. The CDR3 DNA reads TGTGCCAGCAGTGAATTAAACCCAGGGGCTGAAGCTTTCTTT.

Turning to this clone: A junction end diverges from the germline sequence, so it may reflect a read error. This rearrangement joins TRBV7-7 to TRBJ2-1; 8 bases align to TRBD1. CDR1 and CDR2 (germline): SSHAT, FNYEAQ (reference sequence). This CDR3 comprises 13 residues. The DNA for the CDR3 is TGTGCTAGCAGCATCAGGGGGCACAATGAGCAGTTCTTC. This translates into CASSIRGHNEQFF.

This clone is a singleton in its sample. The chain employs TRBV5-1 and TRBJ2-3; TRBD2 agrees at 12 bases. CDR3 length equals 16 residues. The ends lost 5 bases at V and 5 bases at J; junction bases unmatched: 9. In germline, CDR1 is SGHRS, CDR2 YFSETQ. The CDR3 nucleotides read TGCGCCAGCAGGACTGCTAGCGGGAGGGCCAAAGATACGCAGTATTTT. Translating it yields CASRTASGRAKDTQYF.

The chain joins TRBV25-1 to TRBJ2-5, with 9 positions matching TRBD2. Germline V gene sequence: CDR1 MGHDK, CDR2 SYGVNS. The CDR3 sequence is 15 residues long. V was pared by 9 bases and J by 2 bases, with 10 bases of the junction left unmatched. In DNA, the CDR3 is TGTGCCAGTGCCAAAAGGCGGGAGGGACAAGAGACCCAGTACTTC. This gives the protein CASAKRREGQETQYF.

The CDR3 is CSVEFPSGVNEQFF. CDR3 DNA sequence: TGCAGCGTTGAATTTCCTAGCGGGGTCAATGAGCAGTTCTTC. The genes are TRBV29-1 and TRBJ2-1, with 9 bases aligning to TRBD2. V shed 2 bases, J shed 6 bases, and the junction held 5 bases outside the gene matches. Germline CDR1 and CDR2: SQVTM and ANQGSEA. This CDR3 is built from 14 residues.

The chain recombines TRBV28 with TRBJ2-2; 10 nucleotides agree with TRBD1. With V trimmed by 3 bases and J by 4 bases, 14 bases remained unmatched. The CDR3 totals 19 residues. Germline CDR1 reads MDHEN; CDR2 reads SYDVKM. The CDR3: CASSLGVLGTGATTGELFF. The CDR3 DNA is TGTGCCAGCAGTTTGGGCGTCTTGGGGACAGGGGCGACCACCGGGGAGCTGTTTTTT. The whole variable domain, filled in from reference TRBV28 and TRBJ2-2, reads DVKVTQSSRYLVKRTGEKVFLECVQDMDHENMFWYRQDPGLGLRLIYFSYDVKMKEKGDIPEGYSVSREKKERFSLILESASTNQTSMYLCASSLGVLGTGATTGELFFGEGSRLTVL.

DNA for the CDR3: TGTGCCAGCTCTAAGCAGGGATCCTACAATGAGCAGTTCTTC. Residues: CASSKQGSYNEQFF. V is TRBV28 and J is TRBJ2-1; TRBD1 is a possible D gene (5 bases). V was pared by 8 bases and J by 1 base, with 12 bases between. The germline V gene encodes CDR1 MDHEN and CDR2 SYDVKM. The CDR3 loop spans 14 amino acids.

The CDR3 DNA follows: TGTGCCAGCAGCTTAGGAGCGGAGTACTACGAGCAGTACTTC. Translation gives CASSLGAEYYEQYF. The chain is built from TRBV7-2 and TRBJ2-7; tentative D call: TRBD2 (5 bases). The CDR3 runs 14 residues. Germline V gives CDR1 SGHTA, CDR2 FQGNSA. The germline V and J ends were trimmed by 1 base and 3 bases, with 10 bases remaining between them.

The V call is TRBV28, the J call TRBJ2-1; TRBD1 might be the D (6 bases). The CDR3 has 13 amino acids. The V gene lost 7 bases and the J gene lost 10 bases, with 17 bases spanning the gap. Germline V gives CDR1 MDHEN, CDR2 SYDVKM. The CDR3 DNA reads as TGTGCCAGCAACCTCGGAGCCGGACAGGAGCAGTTCTTC. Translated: CASNLGAGQEQFF.

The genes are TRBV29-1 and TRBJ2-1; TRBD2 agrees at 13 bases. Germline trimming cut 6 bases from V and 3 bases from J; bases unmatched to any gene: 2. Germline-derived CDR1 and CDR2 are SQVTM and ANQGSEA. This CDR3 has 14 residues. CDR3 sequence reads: CSVRTSGSYNEQFF. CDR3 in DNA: TGCAGCGTCAGGACTAGCGGGAGCTACAATGAGCAGTTCTTC.

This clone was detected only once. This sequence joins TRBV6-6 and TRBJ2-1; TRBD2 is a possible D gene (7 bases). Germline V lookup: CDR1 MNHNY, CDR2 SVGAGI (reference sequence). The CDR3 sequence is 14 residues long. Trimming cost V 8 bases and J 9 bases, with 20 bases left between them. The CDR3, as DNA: TGTGCCAGCGCGGTGGGGGGGCTACGTGTTGAGCAGTTCTTC. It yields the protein CASAVGGLRVEQFF.

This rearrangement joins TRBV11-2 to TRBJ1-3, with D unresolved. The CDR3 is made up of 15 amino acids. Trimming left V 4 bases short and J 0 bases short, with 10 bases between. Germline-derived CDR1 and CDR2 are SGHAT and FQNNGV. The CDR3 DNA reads TGTGCCAGCAGCTCTAAAGTGAGCTCTGGAAACACCATATATTTT. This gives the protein CASSSKVSSGNTIYF.

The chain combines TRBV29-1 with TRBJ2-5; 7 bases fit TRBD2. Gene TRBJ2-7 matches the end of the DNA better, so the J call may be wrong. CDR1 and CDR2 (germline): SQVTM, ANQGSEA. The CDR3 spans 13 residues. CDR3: CSVRAGISYEQYF. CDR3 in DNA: TGCAGCGTGAGAGCGGGAATCTCCTACGAGCAGTACTTC.

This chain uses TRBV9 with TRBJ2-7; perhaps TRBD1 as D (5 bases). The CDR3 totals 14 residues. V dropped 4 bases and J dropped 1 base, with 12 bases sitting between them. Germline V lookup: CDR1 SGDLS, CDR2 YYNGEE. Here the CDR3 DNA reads TGTGCCAGCAGCCCAGCGACAGTTTCCTACGAGCAGTACTTC. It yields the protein CASSPATVSYEQYF. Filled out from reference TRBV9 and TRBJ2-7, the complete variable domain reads DSGVTQTPKHLITATGQRVTLRCSPRSGDLSVYWYQQSLDQGLQFLIQYYNGEERAKGNILERFSAQQFPDLHSELNLSSLELGDSALYFCASSPATVSYEQYFGPGTRLTVT.

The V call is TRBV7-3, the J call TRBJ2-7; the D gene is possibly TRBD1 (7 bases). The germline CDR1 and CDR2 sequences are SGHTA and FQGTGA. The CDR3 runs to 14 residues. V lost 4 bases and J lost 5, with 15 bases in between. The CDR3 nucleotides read TGTGCCAGCAGCTCTCAGGGGGGATCTGACGAGCAGTACTTC. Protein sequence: CASSSQGGSDEQYF.

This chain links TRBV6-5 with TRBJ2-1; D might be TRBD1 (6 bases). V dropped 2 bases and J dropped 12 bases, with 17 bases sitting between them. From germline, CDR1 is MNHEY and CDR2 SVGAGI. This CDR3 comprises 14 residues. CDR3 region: CASSYDGQQGPQFF. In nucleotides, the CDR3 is TGTGCCAGCAGTTACGACGGACAGCAGGGTCCGCAGTTCTTC.

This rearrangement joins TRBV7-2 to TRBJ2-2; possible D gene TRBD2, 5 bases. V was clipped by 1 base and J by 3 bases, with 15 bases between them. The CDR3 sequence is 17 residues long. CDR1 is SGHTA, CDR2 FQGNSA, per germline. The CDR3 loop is CASSLVMSSDHTGELFF. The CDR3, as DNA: TGTGCCAGCAGCTTAGTCATGAGTAGCGATCACACCGGGGAGCTGTTTTTT.

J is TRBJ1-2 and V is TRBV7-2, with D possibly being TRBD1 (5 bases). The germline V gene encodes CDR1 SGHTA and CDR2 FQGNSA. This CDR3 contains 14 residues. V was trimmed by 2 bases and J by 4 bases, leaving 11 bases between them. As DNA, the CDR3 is TGTGCCAGCAGCTTAACAGGCCAAGGCTATGGCTACACCTTC. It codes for CASSLTGQGYGYTF.

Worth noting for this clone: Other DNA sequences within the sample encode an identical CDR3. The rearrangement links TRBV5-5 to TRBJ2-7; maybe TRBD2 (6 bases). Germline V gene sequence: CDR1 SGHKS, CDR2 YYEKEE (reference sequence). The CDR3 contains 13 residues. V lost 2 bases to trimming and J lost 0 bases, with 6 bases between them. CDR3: CASSFGSSYEQYF. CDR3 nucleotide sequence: TGTGCCAGCAGCTTCGGGAGCTCCTACGAGCAGTACTTC.

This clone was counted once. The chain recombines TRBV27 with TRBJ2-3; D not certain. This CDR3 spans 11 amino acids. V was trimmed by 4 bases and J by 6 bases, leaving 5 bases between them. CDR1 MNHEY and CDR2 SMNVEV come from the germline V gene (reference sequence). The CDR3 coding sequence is TGTGCCAGCAGTTCCTCCGATACGCAGTATTTT. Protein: CASSSSDTQYF.

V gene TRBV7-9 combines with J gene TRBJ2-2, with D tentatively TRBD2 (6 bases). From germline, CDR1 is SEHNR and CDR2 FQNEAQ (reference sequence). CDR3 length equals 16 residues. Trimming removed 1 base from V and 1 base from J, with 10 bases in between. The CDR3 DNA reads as TGTGCCAGCAGCTTAGTTGGCGGGGTGAACACCGGGGAGCTGTTTTTT. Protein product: CASSLVGGVNTGELFF.